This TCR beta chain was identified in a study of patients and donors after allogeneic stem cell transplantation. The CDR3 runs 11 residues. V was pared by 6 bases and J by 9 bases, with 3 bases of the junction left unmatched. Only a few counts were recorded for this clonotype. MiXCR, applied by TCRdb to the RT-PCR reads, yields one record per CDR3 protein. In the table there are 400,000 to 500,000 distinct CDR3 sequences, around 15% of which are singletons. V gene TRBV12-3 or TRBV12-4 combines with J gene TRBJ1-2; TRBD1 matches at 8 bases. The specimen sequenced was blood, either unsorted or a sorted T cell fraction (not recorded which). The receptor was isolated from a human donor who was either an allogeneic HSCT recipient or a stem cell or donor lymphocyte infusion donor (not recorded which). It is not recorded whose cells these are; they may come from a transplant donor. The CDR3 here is CASSYRGSYTF. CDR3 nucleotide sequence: TGTGCCAGCAGCTACAGGGGGAGCTACACCTTC.